Presented here are 32 T cell receptor beta chains from one specimen sequenced in a study of blood T cell repertoires in COVID-19 (TCRdb year 2020). The library was generated by the immunoSEQ multiplex PCR assay. Here the immuneACCESS table is served through TCRdb, limited to in-frame sequences with V and J called. Missing clones are a known gap in these copies; in checked studies unresolved V genes cover under half, and the rest lacks a known reason. This sample has a few hundred thousand clones in its table, and approximately 84% of those were observed once. The ten largest clonotypes hold roughly 2% of the sample. Input material: peripheral blood. These receptors all come from a man aged 35 to 55 with active or convalescent COVID-19.

CDR3 DNA sequence: TGTGCCAGCAGCCTTCGGGACAGTACTAATGAAAAACTGTTTTTT. This sequence encodes CASSLRDSTNEKLFF. The V call is TRBV4-2, the J call TRBJ1-4; 7 bases line up with TRBD1. V was pared by 4 bases and J by 2 bases, with 4 bases of the junction left unmatched. Germline V gene data show CDR1 as LGHNA and CDR2 as YNFKEQ. The CDR3 is 15 residues long.

V and J are TRBV18 and TRBJ2-7; the match to TRBD1 covers 7 bases. CDR1 KGHSH and CDR2 LQKENI come from the germline V gene. CDR3 length: 17 amino acids. The V gene end was trimmed by 6 bases and the J gene end by 3 bases; junction bases not matched to a gene: 17. This CDR3 reads CASSPVGPGTAGYEQYF. The CDR3 bases are TGTGCCAGCTCTCCCGTAGGGCCCGGGACAGCAGGCTACGAGCAGTACTTC.

This clone was detected a few times. DNA of the CDR3: TGTGCCAGCAGTTTTACAGGGGACGACTATGGCTACACCTTC. Translation gives CASSFTGDDYGYTF. V gene TRBV27 combines with J gene TRBJ1-2, with TRBD1 matching 7 bases. The germline V gene has CDR1 MNHEY and CDR2 SMNVEV (reference sequence). The CDR3 runs 14 residues. J was trimmed by 3 bases and V by 3 bases; bases with no gene match: 4.

The V gene is TRBV5-4, the J gene TRBJ2-7; 11 positions match TRBD2. The V gene end was trimmed by 0 bases and the J gene end by 6 bases; junction bases not matched to a gene: 2. Germline assignment: CDR1 SGHNT and CDR2 YYREEE (reference sequence). The CDR3 is made up of 14 amino acids. CDR3 loop: CASSLEGLAAEQYF. DNA for the CDR3: TGTGCCAGCAGCTTGGAGGGACTAGCGGCCGAGCAGTACTTC. The complete variable domain, with remaining parts taken from reference TRBV5-4 and TRBJ2-7, reads ETGVTQSPTHLIKTRGQQVTLRCSSQSGHNTVSWYQQALGQGPQFIFQYYREEENGRGNFPPRFSGLQFPNYSSELNVNALELDDSALYLCASSLEGLAAEQYFGPGTRLTVT.

Notes on this clone: The identical CDR3 is also encoded by other nucleotide sequences in the sample. The chain uses TRBV3-1 (or the pseudogene TRBV3-2) and TRBJ1-3; D gene ambiguous. The CDR3 consists of 14 residues. Germline CDR1 LGHDT, CDR2 YNNKEL (reference sequence). Trimming took off 1 base at V and 0 bases at J, with 4 bases between the two ends. The CDR3, as DNA: TGTGCCAGCAGCCAAGGGCACTCTGGAAACACCATATATTTT. Translation: CASSQGHSGNTIYF.

Of note for this clone: In the same sample, other DNA sequences code for this CDR3. This chain connects TRBV28 to TRBJ1-5; 7 nucleotides align to TRBD1. V shed 8 bases and J 4 bases; nucleotides not matched to a gene: 2. The CDR3 runs 12 residues. Germline CDR1 is MDHEN and CDR2 is SYDVKM. The CDR3 loop is CASLGQNQPQHF. As DNA, the CDR3 is TGTGCCAGCCTGGGACAGAATCAGCCCCAGCATTTT.

The chain carries TRBV7-8 and TRBJ2-1, with 8 bases matching TRBD2. This CDR3 region has 15 residues. Germline V CDR1 and CDR2: SGHVS, FQNEAQ. The trim removed 6 bases at V and 7 bases at J, leaving 11 bases unmatched. The CDR3 sequence is CASRPRAGGSNEQFF. CDR3 nucleotides: TGTGCCAGCAGACCCCGCGCGGGGGGTTCTAATGAGCAGTTCTTC.

This clone was seen more than once but under ten times. V and J are TRBV28 and TRBJ1-2; 7 bases agree with TRBD1. Germline V gene data show CDR1 as MDHEN and CDR2 as SYDVKM. V lost 4 bases and J lost 6; bases outside the gene matches: 8. The CDR3 is made up of 14 amino acids. CDR3 sequence (DNA): TGTGCCAGCAGTTCAGGACAGGCCTCGGATGGCTACACCTTC. It translates to CASSSGQASDGYTF.

A few counts support this clone. The chain combines TRBV10-3 with TRBJ1-1; D might be TRBD1 (6 bases). V gave up 6 bases and J gave up 7 bases, with 21 bases separating them. CDR3 length equals 15 residues. The germline V gene encodes CDR1 ENHRY and CDR2 SYGVKD. The CDR3 is CAISLGGFRMGEAFF. The CDR3 bases are TGTGCCATCAGCTTAGGGGGTTTTAGAATGGGTGAAGCTTTCTTT.

In this sample, this clone turned up once. The chain combines TRBV7-9 with TRBJ2-2; 8 bases are shared with TRBD1. Germline values: CDR1 SEHNR, CDR2 FQNEAQ (reference sequence). The CDR3 sequence is 15 residues long. V shed 8 bases and J 4 bases; nucleotides not matched to a gene: 9. CDR3: CASLRQGATTGELFF. In DNA form, the CDR3 reads TGTGCCAGCCTTCGGCAGGGGGCGACCACCGGGGAGCTGTTTTTT.

V is TRBV15 and J is TRBJ1-5; unclear D gene. V was clipped by 8 bases and J by 5 bases, with 10 bases between them. Germline lookup yields CDR1 LNHNV and CDR2 YYDKDF (reference sequence). The CDR3 is 12 amino acids. The CDR3 bases are TGTGCCACCGGGCAATTATATCAGCCCCAGCATTTT. This codes for CATGQLYQPQHF.

The genes are TRBV7-2 and TRBJ1-4, with D possibly TRBD1 on 5 matching bases. Germline loops: CDR1 SGHTA, CDR2 FQGNSA. Trimming cost V 2 bases and J 8 bases, with 9 bases left between them. CDR3 length: 13 residues. CDR3 in DNA: TGTGCCAGCAGCTTAACACAGGCCGAAAAACTGTTTTTT. Its translation is CASSLTQAEKLFF.

This clone was counted once. The V call is TRBV7-2, the J call TRBJ2-1, with 16 bases matching TRBD2. Germline V CDR1 and CDR2: SGHTA, FQGNSA. V dropped 3 bases and J dropped 1; count of bases not matched to a gene: 6. CDR3 size: 19 residues. The CDR3 DNA reads TGTGCCAGCAGCTTGCCGGGACTAGCGGGGGGGCGGTCCTACAATGAGCAGTTCTTC. This codes for CASSLPGLAGGRSYNEQFF.

A remark on this clone: This same CDR3 is encoded by further DNA sequences in the sample. The chain carries TRBV2 and TRBJ1-1; 8 bases are a match to TRBD1. J gave up 2 bases and V 5 bases, and 4 bases lay outside the gene matches. Looked up from germline, CDR1 is SNHLY and CDR2 is FYNNEI. The CDR3 spans 14 residues. The CDR3 region is CASSKGQGNTEAFF. CDR3 bases: TGTGCCAGCAGTAAAGGACAGGGTAACACTGAAGCTTTCTTT. Full variable domain (rest looked up from reference TRBV2 and TRBJ1-1): EPEVTQTPSHQVTQMGQEVILRCVPISNHLYFYWYRQILGQKVEFLVSFYNNEISEKSEIFDDQFSVERPDGSNFTLKIRSTKLEDSAMYFCASSKGQGNTEAFFGQGTRLTVV.

The rearrangement joins TRBV30 to TRBJ1-5; 7 bases map to TRBD1. Germline V CDR1 and CDR2: GTSNPN, SVGIG (reference sequence). The CDR3 has 15 amino acids. After removal of 3 bases from V and 3 bases from J, the junction contained 8 bases not matched to a gene. The CDR3 spells CAWSGDSLSNQPQHF. CDR3 bases: TGTGCCTGGAGCGGGGACAGCCTTTCCAATCAGCCCCAGCATTTT. Filled out from reference TRBV30 and TRBJ1-5, the complete variable domain reads SQTIHQWPATLVQPVGSPLSLECTVEGTSNPNLYWYRQAAGRGLQLLFYSVGIGQISSEVPQNLSASRPQDRQFILSSKKLLLSDSGFYLCAWSGDSLSNQPQHFGDGTRLSIL.

This clone showed up just once. J is TRBJ1-1 and V is TRBV9, with D tentatively TRBD1 (5 bases). Germline V lookup: CDR1 SGDLS, CDR2 YYNGEE. The ends were cut back, 2 bases at V and 0 bases at J, with 29 bases in the middle. The CDR3 covers 21 residues. The CDR3 DNA is TGTGCCAGCAGCGTGGGACTGGGTAGGAGGGAGGGAGGTAATATGAACACTGAAGCTTTCTTT. It yields the protein CASSVGLGRREGGNMNTEAFF.

The chain has TRBV5-5 and TRBJ2-7, with 7 nucleotides matching TRBD1. Germline trimming cut 4 bases from V and 0 bases from J; bases unmatched to any gene: 7. This CDR3 is built from 15 residues. Germline V CDR1 and CDR2: SGHKS, YYEKEE (reference sequence). The CDR3 region is CASSPGTEHSYEQYF. CDR3 in DNA: TGTGCCAGCAGCCCCGGGACAGAACACTCCTACGAGCAGTACTTC. The whole variable domain, filled in from reference TRBV5-5 and TRBJ2-7, reads DAGVTQSPTHLIKTRGQQVTLRCSPISGHKSVSWYQQVLGQGPQFIFQYYEKEERGRGNFPDRFSARQFPNYSSELNVNALLLGDSALYLCASSPGTEHSYEQYFGPGTRLTVT.

This clone turned up a few times. The chain recombines TRBV28 with TRBJ1-5; TRBD1 might be the D (6 bases). CDR3 length equals 15 residues. Trimming took off 8 bases at V and 6 bases at J, with 20 bases between the two ends. Germline V gene data show CDR1 as MDHEN and CDR2 as SYDVKM. Here the CDR3 reads CASLHPQGGGQPQHF. The CDR3 DNA is TGTGCCAGCTTACATCCCCAGGGAGGGGGTCAGCCCCAGCATTTT.

The chain is built from TRBV30 and TRBJ2-3, with 11 nucleotides matching TRBD2. The CDR3 has 13 amino acids. Trimming removed 7 bases from V and 6 bases from J; junction bases left unmatched: 6. Per the germline V gene, CDR1 is GTSNPN and CDR2 is SVGIG (reference sequence). CDR3 amino acids: CASTSGSWDTQYF. As DNA, the CDR3 is TGTGCCTCCACTAGCGGGAGTTGGGATACGCAGTATTTT.

The CDR3 loop is CAWSVRPSGAKTYEQYF. In nucleotides, the CDR3 is TGTGCCTGGAGTGTACGGCCTAGCGGGGCGAAAACCTACGAGCAGTACTTC. The chain recombines TRBV30 with TRBJ2-7; TRBD2 agrees at 9 bases. The V and J ends lost 0 bases and 2 bases, in that order; junction bases with no gene match: 11. CDR1 is GTSNPN and CDR2 is SVGIG in the germline V gene (reference sequence). The CDR3 consists of 17 residues.

The rearrangement joins TRBV19 to TRBJ1-1; possible D gene TRBD1, 5 bases. Germline V lookup: CDR1 LNHDA, CDR2 SQIVND (reference sequence). The V end was cut by 5 bases, the J end by 10 bases, with 32 bases between. The CDR3 length is 18 residues. The CDR3 protein is CASSFRGSNGRVGRGAFF. In DNA form, the CDR3 reads TGTGCCAGTAGTTTTAGGGGATCGAACGGAAGGGTAGGACGCGGAGCTTTCTTT.

This rearrangement joins TRBV9 to TRBJ1-6; 9 positions match TRBD1. The junction had 9 bases not matched to a gene; V was cut back by 4 bases and J by 7 bases. The CDR3 has 16 amino acids. CDR1 is SGDLS and CDR2 is YYNGEE in the germline V gene. The DNA of the CDR3 is TGTGCCAGCAGCTCCAAGGACAGGGGAGGCAATTCACCCCTCCACTTT. Translated: CASSSKDRGGNSPLHF.

In this sample, this clone turned up once. The rearrangement links TRBV2 to TRBJ2-7, with D perhaps TRBD2 (5 bases). The V end was cut by 8 bases, the J end by 1 base, with 18 bases between. The CDR3 loop spans 15 amino acids. The germline gives CDR1 SNHLY, CDR2 FYNNEI. In DNA form, the CDR3 reads TGTGCCAGCTTTTTGATGGGTAGCGATTCCTACGAGCAGTACTTC. It encodes CASFLMGSDSYEQYF.

Regarding this clone: Different DNA sequences within this sample yield the same CDR3. The J gene is TRBJ1-1, the V gene TRBV2; 8 bases fit TRBD1. This CDR3 region has 13 residues. Germline CDR1 is SNHLY and CDR2 is FYNNEI. V lost 6 bases and J lost 1; bases outside the gene matches: 1. CDR3 loop: CASSGQGNTEAFF. The CDR3 DNA reads TGTGCCAGCAGCGGACAGGGGAACACTGAAGCTTTCTTT.

The chain is built from TRBV28 and TRBJ1-2; D is possibly TRBD1 (5 bases). V lost 7 bases and J 4 bases, leaving 19 bases between the germline ends. Germline V gene lookup returns CDR1 MDHEN and CDR2 SYDVKM. CDR3 length equals 15 residues. The CDR3 sequence: CASISAGEAGYGYTF. CDR3 nucleotide sequence: TGTGCCAGCATTTCGGCGGGGGAAGCGGGCTATGGCTACACCTTC.

V and J are TRBV18 and TRBJ2-7; TRBD1 is a possible D gene (6 bases). V lost 2 bases to trimming and J lost 6 bases, with 11 bases between them. This CDR3 is built from 13 residues. CDR1 and CDR2 (germline): KGHSH, LQKENI. The CDR3 DNA is TGTGCCAGCTCACCAGGTGGGGGCGGCGAGCAGTACTTC. It specifies CASSPGGGGEQYF.

This chain connects TRBV5-1 to TRBJ2-7, with 9 positions matching TRBD1. The germline V gene has CDR1 SGHRS and CDR2 YFSETQ. CDR3 length: 17 amino acids. V gave up 2 bases and J gave up 0 bases; unmatched junction bases: 9. CDR3 DNA sequence: TGCGCCAGCAGCTTTGGACAGGGGCCACTAAGCTCCTACGAGCAGTACTTC. This codes for CASSFGQGPLSSYEQYF.

J is TRBJ2-7 and V is TRBV12-5; 11 nucleotides line up with TRBD2. This CDR3 comprises 14 residues. Germline CDR1 reads LGHNT; CDR2 reads FRNRAP. V gave up 7 bases and J gave up 4 bases; unmatched junction bases: 6. The CDR3 loop reads CASAVGTSGYEQYF. Here the CDR3 DNA reads TGTGCTAGTGCCGTGGGGACTAGCGGTTACGAGCAGTACTTC.

The CDR3 is CASSEGGQVNQPQHF. DNA for the CDR3: TGTGCCAGCAGTGAAGGGGGACAGGTCAATCAGCCCCAGCATTTT. J is TRBJ1-5 and V is TRBV6-1; 8 nucleotides line up with TRBD1. V gave up 1 base and J gave up 3 bases; unmatched junction bases: 2. Germline values: CDR1 MNHNS, CDR2 SASEGT. This CDR3 contains 15 residues.

The chain carries TRBV18 and TRBJ1-5, with 8 bases identical to TRBD1. The CDR3 runs 15 residues. Trimming cost V 2 bases and J 6 bases; bases outside gene matches: 6. CDR1 and CDR2 (germline): KGHSH, LQKENI. The CDR3 DNA sequence: TGTGCCAGCTCACCAAATACAGGGGGTGGTCAGCCCCAGCATTTT. It specifies CASSPNTGGGQPQHF. Full variable domain (missing parts from reference TRBV18 and TRBJ1-5): NAGVMQNPRHLVRRRGQEARLRCSPMKGHSHVYWYRQLPEEGLKFMVYLQKENIIDESGMPKERFSAEFPKEGPSILRIQQVVRGDSAAYFCASSPNTGGGQPQHFGDGTRLSIL.

The V and J genes are TRBV18 and TRBJ2-6; the match to TRBD1 covers 8 bases. The V gene end was trimmed by 3 bases and the J gene end by 1 base; junction bases not matched to a gene: 5. CDR3 length: 17 amino acids. Germline-derived CDR1 and CDR2 are KGHSH and LQKENI. DNA for the CDR3: TGTGCCAGCTCACCCCAGGGGGCAGGGTCTGGGGCCAACGTCCTGACTTTC. Translated: CASSPQGAGSGANVLTF.

V is TRBV2 and J is TRBJ2-1; weak D call: TRBD2 (5 bases). This CDR3 is 13 amino acids long. V lost 5 bases and J 5 bases, leaving 10 bases between the germline ends. Germline values: CDR1 SNHLY, CDR2 FYNNEI. The CDR3 DNA follows: TGTGCCAGCAGTAAAAACGGGAACAATGAGCAGTTCTTC. Protein product: CASSKNGNNEQFF.